Sequencing of this T cell receptor (beta chain) was carried out in a study of control samples from healthy donors and cancer patients. Here immunoSEQ multiplex PCR was the method, and the copy in TCRdb shows in-frame clones only, minus some. The sample consists of more than 100,000 clones, about nine tenths of them appearing once. Trimming removed 3 bases from V and 3 bases from J; junction bases left unmatched: 5. CDR3 length: 15 amino acids. Per the germline V gene, CDR1 is SEHNR and CDR2 is FQNEAQ (reference sequence). The sequenced sample was blood. The source of this sequence is a man in his forties or fifties in good health. The rearrangement links TRBV7-9 to TRBJ1-1, with 9 bases identical to TRBD1. The CDR3 DNA sequence: TGTGCCAGCAGCTTCCCGGGACAGGGTGACACTGAAGCTTTCTTT. Its protein is CASSFPGQGDTEAFF.